Presented here are 19 T cell receptor beta chains from one specimen sequenced in a study of T cell responses to AZD1222 COVID-19 vaccine. Assay: immunoSEQ multiplex PCR; the TCRdb copy retains only in-frame clones and omits some. The sample shows 66,000 or so clones, 79% of them seen only once. Specimen: peripheral blood, collected on day 0 of MenACWY control vaccination. These receptors originate from an adult in good health.

The chain has TRBV19 and TRBJ2-3; no definite D call. From germline, CDR1 is LNHDA and CDR2 SQIVND (reference sequence). V lost 4 bases to trimming and J lost 2 bases, with 7 bases between them. CDR3 length: 13 amino acids. DNA of the CDR3: TGTGCCAGTAGTAAAAACCCCACAGATACGCAGTATTTT. This gives the protein CASSKNPTDTQYF.

The chain carries TRBV4-3 and TRBJ2-2; D gene uncertain. Germline V gene lookup returns CDR1 LGHNA and CDR2 YSLEER. V was pared by 0 bases and J by 2 bases, with 7 bases between. The CDR3 is 15 amino acids. CDR3 residues: CASSQEQLNTGELFF. In nucleotides, the CDR3 is TGCGCCAGCAGCCAAGAACAGCTTAACACCGGGGAGCTGTTTTTT.

The chain joins TRBV7-8 to TRBJ2-1; 8 nucleotides line up with TRBD2. Trimming at V came to 8 bases and at J to 3 bases, leaving 9 bases not matched to a gene. The length of the CDR3 is 15 residues. Germline V gene lookup returns CDR1 SGHVS and CDR2 FQNEAQ. The CDR3 region has the DNA TGTGCCAGCGGAGTCTTCGGGGGGGGCTACAATGAGCAGTTCTTC. It codes for CASGVFGGGYNEQFF.

The V gene is TRBV4-2, the J gene TRBJ1-3; D perhaps matches TRBD1 (5 bases). V lost 3 bases and J lost 0, with 9 bases in between. Germline V gene data show CDR1 as LGHNA and CDR2 as YNFKEQ. The CDR3 length is 15 residues. CDR3 residues: CASSQTAISGNTIYF. Here the CDR3 DNA reads TGTGCCAGCAGCCAGACAGCCATCTCTGGAAACACCATATATTTT.

The chain links TRBV27 to TRBJ1-5; D is uncertain. The CDR3 is made up of 13 amino acids. Trimming removed 3 bases from V and 4 bases from J, with 7 bases in between. In germline, CDR1 is MNHEY, CDR2 SMNVEV (reference sequence). The CDR3 DNA reads as TGTGCCAGCAGTTTGGGCCTTAATCAGCCCCAGCATTTT. Protein product: CASSLGLNQPQHF.

The V gene is TRBV30, the J gene TRBJ1-1; D is uncertain. Trimming pared 5 bases from V and 1 base from J, leaving 11 bases between. CDR3 length: 13 amino acids. Germline loops: CDR1 GTSNPN, CDR2 SVGIG (reference sequence). The CDR3 DNA sequence: TGTGCCTGGGTTAGGCTACCGAACACTGAAGCTTTCTTT. Its translation is CAWVRLPNTEAFF.

The J gene is TRBJ2-6, the V gene TRBV5-1; TRBD2 matches at 8 bases. The germline gives CDR1 SGHRS, CDR2 YFSETQ. This CDR3 has 15 residues. V trimming: 7 bases; J trimming: 0 bases; junction bases outside the gene matches: 3. Here the CDR3 reads CASSAGGSGANVLTF. DNA for the CDR3: TGCGCCAGCTCGGCGGGGGGCTCTGGGGCCAACGTCCTGACTTTC.

This clone turned up a few times. The chain carries TRBV5-8 and TRBJ2-1; 15 bases are a match to TRBD2. V lost 0 bases and J lost 2; bases outside the gene matches: 3. The length of the CDR3 is 18 residues. CDR1 SGHTS and CDR2 YDEGEE come from the germline V gene. The DNA for the CDR3 is TGTGCCAGCAGCTTGGTGGGACTAGCGGGAGGCACCTACAATGAGCAGTTCTTC. Translation gives CASSLVGLAGGTYNEQFF.

This chain joins TRBV19 and TRBJ2-3; a weak D match, TRBD2 (6 bases). V gave up 3 bases and J gave up 3 bases, with 7 bases separating them. The CDR3 length is 13 residues. The germline V gene has CDR1 LNHDA and CDR2 SQIVND (reference sequence). The CDR3 region has the DNA TGTGCCAGTAGTATGGGACTTACAGATACGCAGTATTTT. Amino acids: CASSMGLTDTQYF.

The chain uses TRBV4-1 and TRBJ1-5, with D unresolved. The CDR3 extends over 16 amino acids. Germline loops: CDR1 MGHRA, CDR2 YSYEKL. The V and J ends lost 1 base and 5 bases respectively, with 15 bases between them. The CDR3 sequence is CASSQAYGGSYQPQHF. The CDR3 bases are TGCGCCAGCAGCCAAGCCTACGGAGGGTCTTATCAGCCCCAGCATTTT.

The chain combines TRBV10-1 with TRBJ2-1, with 10 bases identical to TRBD2. Germline assignment: CDR1 WNHNN and CDR2 SYGVQD (reference sequence). There are 14 residues in the CDR3. V lost 4 bases and J lost 10; bases outside the gene matches: 7. CDR3 nucleotide sequence: TGCGCCAGCAGTGGAGCGGGGGGGCGATGGGAGCAGTTCTTC. It codes for CASSGAGGRWEQFF.

The V gene is TRBV10-2, the J gene TRBJ1-5; D unresolved. Germline CDR1 is WSHSY and CDR2 is SAAADI. V was pared by 2 bases and J by 5 bases, with 7 bases between. The CDR3 consists of 13 residues. This chain's CDR3 is CASSEEVDQPQHF. CDR3 nucleotide sequence: TGCGCCAGCAGTGAGGAGGTCGATCAGCCCCAGCATTTT.

The V and J genes are TRBV19 and TRBJ1-5, with D possibly TRBD1 on 5 matching bases. The length of the CDR3 is 14 residues. CDR1 and CDR2 from the germline V gene are LNHDA and SQIVND (reference sequence). The V gene lost 5 bases and the J gene lost 5 bases, with 13 bases spanning the gap. In DNA form, the CDR3 reads TGTGCCAGTAGTGCGGCGGGGCGGGATCAGCCCCAGCATTTT. It encodes CASSAAGRDQPQHF.

The rearrangement uses TRBV18 and TRBJ1-5, with D maybe TRBD1 (6 bases). CDR1 is KGHSH and CDR2 is LQKENI in the germline V gene. The CDR3 loop spans 13 amino acids. Trimming cost V 6 bases and J 5 bases, with 11 bases left between them. The CDR3 DNA reads TGTGCCAGCTCGAAGGGGGGAGATCAGCCCCAGCATTTT. Translated: CASSKGGDQPQHF. Complete variable domain (other parts from reference TRBV18 and TRBJ1-5): NAGVMQNPRHLVRRRGQEARLRCSPMKGHSHVYWYRQLPEEGLKFMVYLQKENIIDESGMPKERFSAEFPKEGPSILRIQQVVRGDSAAYFCASSKGGDQPQHFGDGTRLSIL.

This clone was found a few times. The chain joins TRBV20-1 to TRBJ2-1; 8 bases fit TRBD1. CDR3 size: 11 residues. V lost 5 bases to trimming and J lost 8 bases; unmatched junction nucleotides: 2. Germline values: CDR1 DFQATT, CDR2 SNEGSKA (reference sequence). CDR3 amino acids: CSAGQGDEQFF. The DNA for the CDR3 is TGCAGTGCTGGACAGGGCGATGAGCAGTTCTTC.

The CDR3: CASSQGLLETQYF. The CDR3 DNA follows: TGCGCCAGCAGCCAAGGGCTGCTAGAGACCCAGTACTTC. The V call is TRBV4-1, the J call TRBJ2-5; the D is unclear. Trimming cost V 1 base and J 4 bases, with 7 bases left between them. Germline V lookup: CDR1 MGHRA, CDR2 YSYEKL. The CDR3 has 13 residues.

The V call is TRBV10-3, the J call TRBJ2-7, with TRBD1 as a possible D gene (5 bases). Germline V gene sequence: CDR1 ENHRY, CDR2 SYGVKD. The CDR3 loop spans 13 amino acids. Trimming shortened V by 3 bases and J by 5 bases, and 11 bases separated the two germline ends. The CDR3 region is CAISDRDPNEQYF. CDR3 bases: TGTGCCATCAGTGACAGGGATCCCAACGAGCAGTACTTC.

This sequence joins TRBV28 and TRBJ1-1; D is possibly TRBD1 (6 bases). Trimming stripped 6 bases from V and 1 base from J, with 12 bases between. The CDR3 is made up of 14 amino acids. CDR1 is MDHEN and CDR2 is SYDVKM in the germline V gene. In nucleotides, the CDR3 is TGTGCCAGCAGAGCCGGGACACCGAACACTGAAGCTTTCTTT. Protein product: CASRAGTPNTEAFF.

The V call is TRBV7-9, the J call TRBJ1-4, with D unresolved. The germline V gene has CDR1 SEHNR and CDR2 FQNEAQ (reference sequence). V was pared by 5 bases and J by 3 bases, with 13 bases between. The CDR3 spans 15 residues. CDR3 sequence (DNA): TGTGCCAGCAGCCTTGGTTGGGAGTCTAATGAAAAACTGTTTTTT. Protein: CASSLGWESNEKLFF.